This T cell receptor beta chain was obtained from a study of early T cells in non-severe SARS-CoV-2 infection. Study details: Bulk RNA taken from unsorted whole blood was sequenced, leaving chains unpaired. Overall study findings and caveats: CD4 and private specificities were missed by VDJdb matching, which favored anti-spike CD8 responses.

Unique molecular identifiers were attached to individual cDNA molecules. TCRdb itself ran the 5' RACE reads through MiXCR, one entry per CDR3 protein. The sample contains tens of thousands of distinct CDR3 sequences, 6.2% of which appear only once. Notes on this clonotype: The target antigen is unknown.

V was trimmed by 5 bases and J by 5 bases, leaving 10 bases between them. From germline, CDR1 is MNHNY and CDR2 SVGAGI (reference sequence). The CDR3 extends over 13 amino acids. The J gene is TRBJ1-5, the V gene TRBV6-6, with unresolved D. The origin of this receptor is an adult who was a healthcare worker with PCR-confirmed SARS-CoV-2 infection or an uninfected control (not recorded which). The sample taken for sequencing was whole blood. The chain's CDR3 is CASSEVRDQPQHF. The CDR3 bases are TGTGCCAGCAGTGAGGTCAGAGATCAGCCCCAGCATTTT.